This TCR beta chain was documented in a study of T cell repertoires in cytomegalovirus infection. Study-level background: Through public TCR beta signatures, both CMV infection and matching HLA type were indicated.

This clonotype was counted many times. Its antigen is not known. Trimming pared 1 base from V and 10 bases from J, leaving 12 bases between. CDR1 is SGHVS, CDR2 FNYEAQ, per germline. The CDR3 consists of 13 residues. Study-wide points: Accumulated public TCR beta family frequency recognized individuals carrying CMV together with the relevant HLA. In two of eight donors, the top clonotype was HLA-C-restricted CMV-specific.

TCRdb called the reads again in MiXCR, with one record for every CDR3 protein. This sample yields around 740,000 distinct CDR3 sequences, of which roughly 36% are seen a single time; around 2.8% belongs to the top ten. Sequenced material: PBMCs. The V call is TRBV7-6, the J call TRBJ2-3; D is possibly TRBD2 (6 bases). This receptor was obtained from a human donor in good health (CMV status not recorded). Some clones in this sample may be carry-over from other donors' samples. The CDR3 DNA reads as TGTGCCAGCAGCTTAGATAGCGGACTGGCGCAGTATTTT. This sequence encodes CASSLDSGLAQYF.